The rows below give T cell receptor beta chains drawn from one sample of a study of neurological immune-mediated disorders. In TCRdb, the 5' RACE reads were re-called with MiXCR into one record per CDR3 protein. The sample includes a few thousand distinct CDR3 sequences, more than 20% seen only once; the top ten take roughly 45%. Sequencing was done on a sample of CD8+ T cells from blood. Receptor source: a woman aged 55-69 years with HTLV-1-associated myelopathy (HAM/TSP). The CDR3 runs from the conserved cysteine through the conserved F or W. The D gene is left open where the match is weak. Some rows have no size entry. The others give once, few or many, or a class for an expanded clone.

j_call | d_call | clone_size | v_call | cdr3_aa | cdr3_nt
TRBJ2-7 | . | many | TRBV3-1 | CASSPSAGSSYEQYF | TGTGCCAGCAGCCCCAGTGCAGGGTCCTCCTACGAGCAGTACTTC
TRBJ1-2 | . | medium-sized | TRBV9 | CASSFGRGVPNYGYTF | TGTGCCAGCAGCTTCGGGCGAGGGGTCCCTAACTATGGCTACACCTTC
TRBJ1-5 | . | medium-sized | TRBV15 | CATSNSGADSNQPQHF | TGTGCCACCAGCAACTCCGGGGCGGATAGCAATCAGCCCCAGCATTTT
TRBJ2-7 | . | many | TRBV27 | CASSLDGFYEQYF | TGTGCCAGCAGTTTAGACGGTTTTTACGAGCAGTACTTC
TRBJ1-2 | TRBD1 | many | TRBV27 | CASSSRGGPPNYGYTF | TGTGCCAGCAGTTCCCGAGGGGGCCCGCCTAACTATGGCTACACCTTC
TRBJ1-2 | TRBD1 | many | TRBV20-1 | CSANLLDRVVDGYTF | TGCAGTGCAAATCTACTGGACAGGGTGGTCGATGGCTACACCTTC
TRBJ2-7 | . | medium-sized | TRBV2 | CASTPGRVSSYEQYF | TGTGCCAGCACCCCTGGACGGGTGAGCTCCTACGAGCAGTACTTC
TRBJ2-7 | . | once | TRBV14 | CASRADSYEQYF | TGTGCCAGCAGAGCTGACAGCTACGAGCAGTACTTC
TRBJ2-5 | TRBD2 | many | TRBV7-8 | CASSSELGLAGGPPGETQYF | TGTGCCAGCAGCTCAGAACTTGGGCTAGCGGGAGGGCCGCCAGGAGAGACCCAGTACTTC
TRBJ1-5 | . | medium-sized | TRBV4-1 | CASSQAYGGSLDSNQPQHF | TGCGCCAGCAGCCAAGCCTATGGGGGATCGTTGGATAGCAATCAGCCCCAGCATTTT
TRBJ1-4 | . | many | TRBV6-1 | CASSEVKGYDEKLFF | TGTGCCAGCAGTGAAGTTAAAGGGTATGATGAAAAACTGTTTTTT
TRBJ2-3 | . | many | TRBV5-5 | CASSTSLTLFSGVTQYF | TGTGCCAGCAGCACTAGCCTTACCCTTTTCTCGGGAGTTACGCAGTATTTT
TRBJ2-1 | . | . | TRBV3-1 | CASGGHYNEQFF | TGTGCCAGCGGGGGCCACTACAATGAGCAGTTCTTC
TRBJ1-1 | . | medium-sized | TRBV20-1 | CSAAAGVPAFF | TGCAGTGCAGCCGCGGGAGTGCCAGCTTTCTTT
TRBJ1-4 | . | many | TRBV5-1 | CASSLGLINEKLFF | TGCGCCAGCAGCTTGGGACTGATTAATGAAAAACTGTTTTTT
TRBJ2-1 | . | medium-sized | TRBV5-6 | CASSQDRSSYNEQFF | TGTGCCAGCAGCCAAGACAGGAGCTCCTACAATGAGCAGTTCTTC
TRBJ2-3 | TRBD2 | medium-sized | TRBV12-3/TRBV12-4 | CASSLYVAGSTDTQYF | TGTGCCAGCAGTTTATACGTAGCGGGGAGCACAGATACGCAGTATTTT
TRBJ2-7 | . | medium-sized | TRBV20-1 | CSAREGTRYEQYF | TGCAGTGCTAGAGAGGGAACCCGCTACGAGCAGTACTTC
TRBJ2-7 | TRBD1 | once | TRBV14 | CASSPGTATYEQYF | TGTGCCAGCAGCCCCGGGACAGCAACCTACGAGCAGTACTTC
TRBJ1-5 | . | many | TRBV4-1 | CASSQTGFPSNQPQHF | TGCGCCAGCAGCCAAACGGGATTTCCTAGCAATCAGCCCCAGCATTTT
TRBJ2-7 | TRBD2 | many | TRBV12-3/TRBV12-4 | CASSRGLAAYEQYF | TGTGCCAGCAGTCGGGGACTAGCGGCGTACGAGCAGTACTTC
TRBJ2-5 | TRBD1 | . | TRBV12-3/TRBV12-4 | CASSSTRTGTEETQYF | TGTGCCAGCAGTTCCACCCGGACAGGGACCGAAGAGACCCAGTACTTC
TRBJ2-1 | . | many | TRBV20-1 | CSASGLHNEQFF | TGCAGTGCCTCCGGACTGCACAATGAGCAGTTCTTC
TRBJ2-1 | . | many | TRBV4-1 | CASSHPGGEQFF | TGCGCCAGCAGCCATCCCGGCGGCGAGCAGTTCTTC
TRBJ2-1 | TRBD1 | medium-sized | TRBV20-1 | CSARGDRSYNEQFF | TGCAGTGCTAGAGGGGACAGGTCCTACAATGAGCAGTTCTTC
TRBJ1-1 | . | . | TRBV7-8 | CASSLMVKEAFF | TGTGCCAGCAGCTTAATGGTTAAGGAGGCTTTCTTT
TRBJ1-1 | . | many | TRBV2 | CATSPPSKVNTEAFF | TGTGCCACCTCCCCTCCGTCGAAAGTGAACACTGAAGCTTTCTTT
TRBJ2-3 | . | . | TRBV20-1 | CSARGPGVTDTQYF | TGCAGTGCTAGAGGCCCGGGGGTAACAGATACGCAGTATTTT
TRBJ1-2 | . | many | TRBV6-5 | CASSSRQEIVYGYTF | TGTGCCAGCAGTTCCCGACAGGAGATCGTGTATGGCTACACCTTC
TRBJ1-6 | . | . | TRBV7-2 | CASSPLGVSPLHF | TGTGCCAGCAGCCCCTTGGGGGTCTCACCCCTCCACTTT
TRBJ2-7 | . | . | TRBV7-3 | CASSSRQDYEQYF | TGTGCCAGCAGCTCCCGACAGGACTACGAGCAGTACTTC
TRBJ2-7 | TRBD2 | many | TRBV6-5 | CASRAGLAGTMKVDEQYF | TGTGCCAGCAGGGCCGGACTAGCGGGGACCATGAAGGTAGACGAGCAGTACTTC
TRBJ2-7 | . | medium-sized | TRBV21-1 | CASSKGLGQGVPEQYF | TGTGCCAGCAGCAAGGGCCTTGGACAGGGTGTTCCGGAGCAGTACTTC
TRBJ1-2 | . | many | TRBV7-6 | CASSLLGEGYTF | TGTGCCAGCAGCCTCCTGGGGGAAGGCTACACCTTC
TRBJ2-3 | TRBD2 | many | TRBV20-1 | CSASTGGEQYF | TGCAGTGCTAGTACGGGAGGTGAGCAGTATTTT
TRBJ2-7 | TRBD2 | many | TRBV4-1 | CASSQTTSGSPYEQYF | TGCGCCAGCAGCCAAACTACTAGCGGGAGTCCCTACGAGCAGTACTTC
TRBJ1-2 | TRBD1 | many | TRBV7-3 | CASSLSGGYGYTF | TGTGCCAGCAGCTTATCAGGGGGCTATGGCTACACCTTC
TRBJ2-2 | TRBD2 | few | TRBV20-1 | CSARDTQREGPRGGELFF | TGCAGTGCTAGAGATACCCAGCGGGAGGGCCCGCGGGGCGGGGAGCTGTTTTTT
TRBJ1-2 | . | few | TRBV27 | CASSLSGQRYGYTF | TGTGCCAGCAGTTTATCGGGGCAGAGATATGGCTACACCTTC
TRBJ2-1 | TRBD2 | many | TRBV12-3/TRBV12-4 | CASSLSGGAYNEQFF | TGTGCCAGCAGTTTAAGCGGGGGGGCGTACAATGAGCAGTTCTTC
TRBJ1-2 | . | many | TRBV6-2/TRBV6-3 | CASSYIKSYGYTF | TGTGCCAGCAGTTACATTAAGAGCTATGGCTACACCTTC
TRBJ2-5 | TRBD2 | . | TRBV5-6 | CASSDRGVSVLYF | TGTGCCAGCAGCGACCGGGGGGTATCTGTATTGTACTTC
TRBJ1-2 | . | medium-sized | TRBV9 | CASSAGGGVGYTF | TGTGCCAGCAGCGCAGGCGGGGGGGTCGGCTACACCTTC
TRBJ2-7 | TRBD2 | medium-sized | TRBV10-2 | CASSDVAGGILYEQYF | TGCGCCAGCAGTGATGTGGCGGGGGGCATCCTGTACGAGCAGTACTTC
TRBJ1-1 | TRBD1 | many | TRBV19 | CASSHRGVTEAFF | TGTGCCAGTAGCCACAGGGGCGTCACTGAAGCTTTCTTT
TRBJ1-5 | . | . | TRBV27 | CASSPGLNGDQPQHF | TGTGCCAGCAGTCCGGGACTCAACGGGGATCAGCCCCAGCATTTT
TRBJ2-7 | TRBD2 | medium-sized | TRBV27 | CASSFSGGPSYEQYF | TGTGCCAGCAGTTTTAGCGGGGGGCCCTCCTACGAGCAGTACTTC
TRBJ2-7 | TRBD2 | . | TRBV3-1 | CASSQDLAGLYEQYF | TGTGCCAGCAGCCAAGATCTAGCGGGGCTCTACGAGCAGTACTTC
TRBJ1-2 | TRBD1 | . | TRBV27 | CASSPGQGVNYGYTF | TGTGCCAGCAGTCCGGGACAGGGGGTAAACTATGGCTACACCTTC
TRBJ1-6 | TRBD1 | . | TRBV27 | CASADGTGGSPLHF | TGTGCCAGCGCAGACGGGACAGGGGGTTCACCCCTCCACTTT
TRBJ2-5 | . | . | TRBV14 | CASSSPLETQYF | TGTGCCAGCAGCTCTCCGTTGGAGACCCAGTACTTC